The rows below give T cell receptor beta chains drawn from one sample of a study of blood T cell repertoires in COVID-19. Using immunoSEQ multiplex PCR, the repertoire was profiled, and TCRdb retains in-frame clones only, with some absent. In the table there are 90,000 to 150,000 clones, approximately 80% of which are singletons. The sample comprised peripheral blood. The receptors come from a human donor in a cohort sampled during active COVID-19. Each CDR3 is given with its conserved first and last residue. D genes are given only for firm matches. Rows give clone size only sometimes, using once, few, many, or a class for an expanded clone.

>.|TRBV19|.|12|TRBJ1-2
CASSSGRYGYTF
TGTGCCAGTAGCTCAGGGAGGTATGGCTACACCTTC
>.|TRBV5-1|.|14|TRBJ2-5
CASSLSRVQETQYF
TGCGCCAGCAGCCTTAGCAGGGTCCAAGAGACCCAGTACTTC
>.|TRBV24-1|.|14|TRBJ2-1
CATSDPGVANEQFF
TGTGCCACCAGTGATCCGGGAGTTGCTAATGAGCAGTTCTTC
>once|TRBV5-5|.|16|TRBJ1-3
CASSYRPPTGSSTIYF
TGTGCCAGCAGCTACCGTCCCCCCACAGGGTCGAGCACCATATATTTT
>.|TRBV4-3|TRBD1|18|TRBJ1-2
CASSQVPTGTGVNYGYTF
TGCGCCAGCAGCCAAGTCCCTACCGGGACAGGTGTTAACTATGGCTACACCTTC
>.|TRBV10-2|TRBD1|13|TRBJ1-5
CASRQGVNQPQHF
TGCGCCAGCAGACAGGGGGTGAATCAGCCCCAGCATTTT
>once|TRBV5-1|.|14|TRBJ2-7
CASRAGGHTYEQYF
TGCGCCAGCAGGGCTGGTGGGCACACCTACGAGCAGTACTTC
>.|TRBV5-4|.|16|TRBJ1-6
CASSDGRGPYNSPLHF
TGTGCCAGCAGCGATGGAAGGGGTCCCTATAATTCACCCCTCCACTTT
>.|TRBV19|.|14|TRBJ2-7
CASSIRTSTYEQYF
TGTGCCAGTAGTATAAGGACATCCACCTACGAGCAGTACTTC
>few|TRBV10-1|.|16|TRBJ1-5
CASSQSRGLSNQPQHF
TGCGCCAGCAGCCAAAGCAGGGGATTGAGCAATCAGCCCCAGCATTTT
>.|TRBV9|TRBD1|18|TRBJ1-3
CASSVSRDRGVSGNTIYF
TGTGCCAGCAGCGTGAGCCGGGACAGGGGAGTCTCTGGAAACACCATATATTTT
>.|TRBV5-1|TRBD2|15|TRBJ2-7
CASSLFAGGTYEQYF
TGCGCCAGCAGCTTGTTTGCCGGGGGGACCTACGAGCAGTACTTC
>once|TRBV4-3|TRBD1|13|TRBJ1-5
CASSRETGQPQHF
TGCGCCAGCAGCCGCGAGACAGGGCAGCCCCAGCATTTT
>.|TRBV6-5|TRBD2|14|TRBJ2-7
CASRGGTGAYEQYF
TGTGCCAGCAGGGGAGGGACTGGGGCGTACGAGCAGTACTTC
>.|TRBV9|.|14|TRBJ1-1
CASSAQVMNTEAFF
TGTGCCAGCAGCGCACAGGTGATGAACACTGAAGCTTTCTTT
>.|TRBV28|TRBD2|15|TRBJ2-2
CASSLAGGLPGELFF
TGTGCCAGCAGCTTAGCGGGGGGCCTCCCCGGGGAGCTGTTTTTT
>many|TRBV19|TRBD1|18|TRBJ1-5
CASSISFLGGQGNQPQHF
TGTGCCAGTAGTATTTCATTCCTGGGAGGACAGGGCAATCAGCCCCAGCATTTT
>.|TRBV6-5|TRBD2|15|TRBJ2-3
CASSLVAGVADTQYF
TGTGCCAGCAGTTTGGTAGCGGGGGTAGCGGATACGCAGTATTTT
>once|TRBV2|TRBD1|14|TRBJ2-5
CASSGTGGIETQYF
TGTGCCAGCAGTGGGACAGGGGGCATAGAGACCCAGTACTTC
>.|TRBV27|TRBD2|17|TRBJ2-5
CASSPLGGSGGQETQYF
TGTGCCAGCAGTCCCCTCGGGGGTAGCGGGGGCCAAGAGACCCAGTACTTC
>.|TRBV7-2|TRBD1|15|TRBJ1-5
CASSIVQGAAQPQHF
TGTGCCAGCAGCATTGTACAGGGGGCGGCTCAGCCCCAGCATTTT
>.|TRBV10-3|.|14|TRBJ1-3
CAISQGYSGNTIYF
TGTGCCATCAGTCAGGGCTACTCTGGAAACACCATATATTTT
>.|TRBV5-6|.|12|TRBJ2-5
CASSFGGETQYF
TGTGCCAGCAGCTTCGGGGGAGAGACCCAGTACTTC
>.|TRBV6-6|TRBD1|15|TRBJ1-1
CASSTGQPGNTEAFF
TGTGCCAGCAGTACGGGACAGCCGGGGAACACTGAAGCTTTCTTT
>.|TRBV6-5|.|13|TRBJ2-7
CASIGNPGDEQYF
TGTGCCAGCATAGGCAACCCAGGGGACGAGCAGTACTTC
>.|TRBV9|.|15|TRBJ1-5
CASSVGPWGNQPQHF
TGTGCCAGCAGCGTTGGGCCCTGGGGCAATCAGCCCCAGCATTTT
>.|TRBV5-5|TRBD1|16|TRBJ2-7
CASSLVRTGGCGEQYF
TGTGCCAGCAGCTTGGTAAGGACAGGAGGCTGTGGGGAGCAGTACTTC
>.|TRBV7-9|TRBD1|16|TRBJ2-2
CASSRDRGQGSGELFF
TGTGCCAGCAGCCGGGACAGGGGGCAGGGCTCCGGGGAGCTGTTTTTT
>.|TRBV5-4|.|13|TRBJ2-1
CASSLVSADEQFF
TGTGCCAGCAGCTTGGTTTCAGCGGATGAGCAGTTCTTC
>.|TRBV2|.|16|TRBJ1-4
CASSVAGRPTNEKLFF
TGTGCCAGCAGTGTTGCAGGGCGTCCTACTAATGAAAAACTGTTTTTT
>few|TRBV11-2|TRBD1|15|TRBJ1-5
CASSWGTGGYQPQHF
TGTGCCAGCAGCTGGGGTACAGGGGGTTATCAGCCCCAGCATTTT
>once|TRBV6-5|.|15|TRBJ1-4
CASSYSGATNEKLFF
TGTGCCAGCAGTTACTCAGGGGCTACTAATGAAAAACTGTTTTTT
>.|TRBV7-9|TRBD1|15|TRBJ2-7
CASSSGTGGPGEQYF
TGTGCCAGCAGCTCCGGGACAGGGGGACCGGGCGAGCAGTACTTC
>.|TRBV10-3|TRBD2|17|TRBJ2-1
CAIKGTSGGASINEQFF
TGTGCCATCAAAGGGACTAGCGGGGGGGCTTCCATCAATGAGCAGTTCTTC
>.|TRBV3-1/TRBV3-2|.|14|TRBJ1-3
CASSQSRAGNTIYF
TGTGCCAGCAGCCAATCCAGGGCCGGAAACACCATATATTTT
>once|TRBV18|TRBD1|15|TRBJ1-1
CASFTSGQGIPEAFF
TGTGCCAGCTTTACGTCGGGACAGGGGATTCCTGAAGCTTTCTTT
>.|TRBV19|TRBD2|16|TRBJ2-1
CASSISGLAGDNEQFF
TGTGCCAGTAGTATTTCGGGACTAGCGGGGGACAATGAGCAGTTCTTC
>.|TRBV13|.|14|TRBJ1-1
CASSLRGLGAEAFF
TGTGCCAGCAGCTTAAGGGGTTTAGGTGCGGAAGCTTTCTTT
>.|TRBV20-1|TRBD1|17|TRBJ2-3
CSASSTPGQGGTDTQYF
TGCAGTGCTAGTTCTACCCCGGGACAGGGAGGCACAGATACGCAGTATTTT
>few|TRBV27|.|14|TRBJ1-4
CASSPRVTNEKLFF
TGTGCCAGCAGTCCCAGGGTTACTAATGAAAAACTGTTTTTT
>.|TRBV11-2|TRBD1|16|TRBJ1-2
CASSLATGVSPYGYTF
TGTGCCAGCAGCTTGGCAACAGGGGTTTCACCCTATGGCTACACCTTC
>.|TRBV6-5|.|15|TRBJ1-5
CASSYSIDSNQPQHF
TGTGCCAGCAGTTACTCGATAGATAGCAATCAGCCCCAGCATTTT
>.|TRBV19|TRBD1|17|TRBJ1-3
CASSIQGASEDGNTIYF
TGTGCCAGTAGTATACAGGGGGCCTCAGAAGATGGAAACACCATATATTTT
>.|TRBV12-1|.|19|TRBJ2-1
CASSLAPGSTGKRHNEQFF
TGTGCCAGCAGCTTGGCCCCCGGATCGACGGGGAAACGTCACAATGAGCAGTTCTTC
>.|TRBV2|.|14|TRBJ1-5
CASSEQTGQRPQHF
TGTGCCAGCAGTGAACAGACGGGTCAACGGCCCCAGCATTTT
>few|TRBV6-5|.|14|TRBJ2-7
CASRSLGHSYEQYF
TGTGCCAGCAGATCACTTGGACACTCCTACGAGCAGTACTTC
>.|TRBV28|.|13|TRBJ1-4
CASCSGTNEKLFF
TGTGCCAGCTGTTCAGGAACTAATGAAAAACTGTTTTTT
>.|TRBV6-2/TRBV6-3|TRBD2|16|TRBJ2-5
CASSYSTSFWEETQYF
TGTGCCAGCAGTTACTCGACTAGCTTCTGGGAAGAGACCCAGTACTTC
>.|TRBV5-1|TRBD1|14|TRBJ2-5
CASSSRTGEETQYF
TGCGCCAGCAGCTCTCGGACAGGGGAAGAGACCCAGTACTTC
>.|TRBV28|TRBD2|13|TRBJ2-1
CASSFLAGFSQFF
TGTGCCAGCAGTTTTCTAGCGGGGTTTTCGCAGTTCTTC
>.|TRBV7-9|TRBD2|21|TRBJ2-6
CASTRGLAGATNRSGANVLTF
TGTGCCAGCACCCGGGGACTAGCGGGGGCCACCAATCGCTCTGGGGCCAACGTCCTGACTTTC
>.|TRBV2|.|15|TRBJ2-3
CASSGRVASTDTQYF
TGTGCCAGCAGTGGCAGGGTTGCTAGCACAGATACGCAGTATTTT
>once|TRBV6-6|TRBD1|15|TRBJ2-7
CASSILDGTDYEQYF
TGTGCCAGCAGTATTCTTGACGGGACAGACTACGAGCAGTACTTC
>few|TRBV7-9|TRBD1|15|TRBJ1-5
CASSQDRGINQPQHF
TGTGCCAGCAGCCAGGACAGGGGCATCAATCAGCCCCAGCATTTT
>.|TRBV6-5|TRBD2|15|TRBJ2-7
CASSASSGGVYEQYF
TGTGCCAGCAGCGCGTCTAGCGGGGGCGTCTACGAGCAGTACTTC